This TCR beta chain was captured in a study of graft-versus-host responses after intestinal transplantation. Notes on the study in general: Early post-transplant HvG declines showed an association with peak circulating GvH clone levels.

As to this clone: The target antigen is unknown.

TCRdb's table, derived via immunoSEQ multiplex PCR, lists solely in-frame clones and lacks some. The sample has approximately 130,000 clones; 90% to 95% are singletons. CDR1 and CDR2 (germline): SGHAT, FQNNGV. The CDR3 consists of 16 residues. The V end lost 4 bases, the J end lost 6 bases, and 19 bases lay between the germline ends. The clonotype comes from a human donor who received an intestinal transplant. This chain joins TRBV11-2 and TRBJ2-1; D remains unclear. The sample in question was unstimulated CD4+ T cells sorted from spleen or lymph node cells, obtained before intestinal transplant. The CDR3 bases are TGTGCCAGCAGCTATACTCTAAATCCTTACGTCAATGAGCAGTTCTTC. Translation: CASSYTLNPYVNEQFF.